One sample yielded the 10 T cell receptor beta chains listed below, sequenced in a study of glioma-infiltrating T cells after dendritic cell vaccination. Clones were sequenced by immunoSEQ multiplex PCR, and TCRdb holds only the in-frame ones, with some missing. The sample contains about 67,000 clones, around 81% of which appear only once. Material: blood, obtained before dendritic cell vaccination. These receptors originate from a human donor with glioblastoma.

The rearrangement uses TRBV5-1 and TRBJ2-3; a possible D gene is TRBD2 (5 bases). Germline loops: CDR1 SGHRS, CDR2 YFSETQ. V dropped 4 bases and J dropped 4 bases, with 13 bases sitting between them. CDR3 length: 14 residues. The CDR3 DNA is TGCGCCAGCAGCGCGGGTACTAGTGCAGATACGCAGTATTTT. Translating it yields CASSAGTSADTQYF.

The rearrangement uses TRBV19 and TRBJ1-5, with 11 bases fitting TRBD1. The CDR3 spans 14 residues. CDR1 and CDR2 from the germline V gene are LNHDA and SQIVND (reference sequence). V was clipped by 8 bases and J by 6 bases; unmatched bases: 6. CDR3 sequence: CASCPGTGGQPQHF. CDR3 nucleotide sequence: TGTGCCAGTTGCCCCGGGACAGGGGGTCAGCCCCAGCATTTT.

This clone was counted a few times. The CDR3 protein is CASSRESVFAYGYTF. The CDR3 DNA follows: TGTGCCAGCAGTCGGGAATCGGTATTTGCCTATGGCTACACCTTC. The V and J genes are TRBV7-9 and TRBJ1-2; D uncertain. The CDR3 loop spans 15 amino acids. The ends were cut back, 6 bases at V and 4 bases at J, with 18 bases in the middle. Germline lookup yields CDR1 SEHNR and CDR2 FQNEAQ (reference sequence).

The chain joins TRBV29-1 to TRBJ1-2, with TRBD1 matching over 8 bases. This CDR3 spans 12 amino acids. With 6 bases clipped from V and 4 bases from J, the junction kept 4 bases outside the gene matches. In germline, CDR1 is SQVTM, CDR2 ANQGSEA. CDR3 bases: TGCAGCGTAAGGGGACAGGTCTATGGCTACACCTTC. As protein: CSVRGQVYGYTF.

This clone was seen only once. The J gene is TRBJ2-2, the V gene TRBV19, with 7 positions matching TRBD2. Germline-derived CDR1 and CDR2 are LNHDA and SQIVND (reference sequence). J lost 0 bases, V lost 6 bases, and 7 bases had no gene match. This CDR3 has 16 residues. CDR3 residues: CASRDLLATNTGELFF. The DNA of the CDR3 is TGTGCCAGTAGGGATTTACTAGCGACGAACACCGGGGAGCTGTTTTTT.

The J gene is TRBJ2-1, the V gene TRBV11-2; D may be TRBD2 (6 bases). Germline CDR1 SGHAT, CDR2 FQNNGV. Trimming shortened V by 5 bases and J by 2 bases, and 13 bases separated the two germline ends. CDR3 length: 15 residues. This CDR3 reads CASSALGGTYNEQFF. In DNA, the CDR3 is TGTGCCAGCAGCGCCCTGGGGGGTACCTACAATGAGCAGTTCTTC.

The chain couples TRBV6-1 to TRBJ1-6, with 7 positions matching TRBD1. The trim removed 6 bases at V and 11 bases at J, leaving 10 bases unmatched. CDR1 is MNHNS and CDR2 is SASEGT in the germline V gene. CDR3 size: 14 residues. CDR3 nucleotides: TGTGCCAGCAGGGACGGGACAGCTATAGCACCCCTCCACTTT. Protein: CASRDGTAIAPLHF.

The genes are TRBV2 and TRBJ1-2; tentatively, D is TRBD1 (5 bases). CDR3 length: 13 amino acids. V was shortened by 7 bases and J by 8 bases, with 17 bases between the two germline ends. The germline gives CDR1 SNHLY, CDR2 FYNNEI. CDR3 region: CASTIGGFEGYTF. Here the CDR3 DNA reads TGTGCCAGCACCATCGGGGGTTTTGAGGGCTACACCTTC.

The rearrangement links TRBV11-2 to TRBJ2-5; 7 positions agree with TRBD1. Germline V CDR1 and CDR2: SGHAT, FQNNGV. V trimming: 4 bases; J trimming: 4 bases; junction bases outside the gene matches: 6. This CDR3 has 14 amino acids. CDR3 region: CASSSGTVRETQYF. Written as DNA, the CDR3 is TGTGCCAGCAGCTCTGGGACAGTACGAGAGACCCAGTACTTC.

The rearrangement uses TRBV18 and TRBJ2-5; 9 bases map to TRBD2. Germline CDR1 reads KGHSH; CDR2 reads LQKENI. After removal of 3 bases from V and 5 bases from J, the junction contained 7 bases not matched to a gene. The CDR3 has 15 residues. The CDR3 loop reads CASSPGSGGRETQYF. The CDR3, as DNA: TGTGCCAGCTCACCGGGTAGCGGGGGTCGGGAGACCCAGTACTTC. Full variable domain (remainder filled in from reference TRBV18 and TRBJ2-5): NAGVMQNPRHLVRRRGQEARLRCSPMKGHSHVYWYRQLPEEGLKFMVYLQKENIIDESGMPKERFSAEFPKEGPSILRIQQVVRGDSAAYFCASSPGSGGRETQYFGPGTRLLVL.